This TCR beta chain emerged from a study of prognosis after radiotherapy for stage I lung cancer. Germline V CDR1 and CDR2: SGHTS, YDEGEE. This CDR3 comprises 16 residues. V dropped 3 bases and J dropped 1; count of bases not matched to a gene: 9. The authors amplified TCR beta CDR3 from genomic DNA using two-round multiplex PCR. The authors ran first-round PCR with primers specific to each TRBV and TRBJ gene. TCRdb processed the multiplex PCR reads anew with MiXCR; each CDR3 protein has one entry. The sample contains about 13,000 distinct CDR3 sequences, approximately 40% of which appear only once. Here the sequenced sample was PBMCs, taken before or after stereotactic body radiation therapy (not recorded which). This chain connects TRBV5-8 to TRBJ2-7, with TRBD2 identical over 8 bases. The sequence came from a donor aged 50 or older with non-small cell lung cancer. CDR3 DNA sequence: TGTGCCAGCAGCTCCCCCGAGCGGGAGATGTCCTACGAGCAGTACTTC. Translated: CASSSPEREMSYEQYF.